This T cell receptor (beta chain) was recorded in a study of blood T cell repertoires in COVID-19. Study details: Whether acute or convalescent, the COVID-19 samples came from the United States, Italy and Spain. PBMCs, B-cell-depleted T cells, or T cells provided the cDNA or gDNA that made up the material.

The V gene's germline CDR1 is SGDLS and CDR2 YYNGEE. J gave up 0 bases and V 0 bases, and 2 bases lay outside the gene matches. The CDR3 loop spans 17 amino acids. Authors' data handling: Reference gene primer amplification gave estimated nucleated cell counts. Method: immunoSEQ multiplex PCR; TCRdb's copy keeps in-frame clones and lacks some. The V and J calls and the clone size are those of that table, but D and trimming were determined from the DNA. Of over 85,000 clones listed, over 80% are singletons. This sequence originates from a human donor in a cohort sampled during active COVID-19. The V call is TRBV9, the J call TRBJ2-7, with TRBD2 matching 14 bases. The sequencing sample was made of peripheral blood. The CDR3 nucleotides are TGTGCCAGCAGCGTAGGGACTAGCGGGAGGATCTCCTACGAGCAGTACTTC. Encoded protein: CASSVGTSGRISYEQYF.